The 31 T cell receptor beta chains below all came from one sample that was sequenced in a study of blood T cells in healthy people across ages. With a J-beta primer mix and a sample-barcoded 5' primer, a second PCR ran about 7 to 12 cycles. A single record per CDR3 protein comes from TCRdb applying MiXCR to the 5' RACE reads. The sample lists roughly 1,700,000 distinct CDR3 sequences, roughly 27% occurring once. Specimen: blood. These receptors all stem from a woman aged 25 to 39 in good health.

This clonotype was counted between two and nine times. V is TRBV7-2 and J is TRBJ2-1; D might be TRBD1 (8 bases). Germline CDR1 reads SGHTA; CDR2 reads FQGNSA. Trimming removed 4 bases at V and 7 bases at J, with 14 bases between. The CDR3 totals 14 residues. The CDR3, as DNA: TGTGCCAGCAGCTGGACAGGGAGGGGGAATGAGCAGTTCTTC. Protein sequence: CASSWTGRGNEQFF.

V gene TRBV5-1 combines with J gene TRBJ1-1; D remains unclear. The V end lost 4 bases, the J end lost 0 bases, and 7 bases lay between the germline ends. CDR3 length equals 13 residues. CDR1 and CDR2 from the germline V gene are SGHRS and YFSETQ. The chain's CDR3 is CASSRYMNTEAFF. As DNA, the CDR3 is TGCGCCAGCAGCCGCTATATGAACACTGAAGCTTTCTTT.

This clonotype was detected a few times. J is TRBJ2-1 and V is TRBV12-3 or TRBV12-4; maybe TRBD2 (5 bases). V was shortened by 5 bases and J by 8 bases, with 16 bases between the two germline ends. CDR3 length: 14 amino acids. The CDR3 DNA follows: TGTGCCAGCAGTGTCCGGGATGGCTTGGATGAGCAGTTCTTC. This sequence encodes CASSVRDGLDEQFF.

This clonotype was recorded once. V is TRBV7-9 and J is TRBJ2-4; weak D call: TRBD2 (5 bases). V lost 1 base to trimming and J lost 15 bases, with 19 bases between them. This CDR3 comprises 14 residues. Germline assignment: CDR1 SEHNR and CDR2 FQNEAQ (reference sequence). The CDR3 region has the DNA TGTGCCAGCAGCTTAGGAGGGAATTCCTACGAGCGGTACTTC. Its translation: CASSLGGNSYERYF.

The table lists this clonotype with a few counts. Here the CDR3 reads CASSRIAYNEQFF. CDR3 bases: TGTGCCAGCTCCAGGATCGCTTACAATGAGCAGTTCTTC. The J gene is TRBJ2-1, the V gene TRBV2; D is undetermined. V lost 8 bases and J 4 bases, leaving 12 bases between the germline ends. The CDR3 runs 13 residues. Looked up from germline, CDR1 is SNHLY and CDR2 is FYNNEI.

This clonotype was seen more than once but under ten times. The genes are TRBV5-1 and TRBJ2-1, with D uncertain. V was cut by 0 bases and J by 8 bases, with 18 bases left in between. The CDR3 consists of 16 residues. Germline V gives CDR1 SGHRS, CDR2 YFSETQ. DNA for the CDR3: TGCGCCAGCAGCTTGGGTCATGGCAGGCCTAACGATGAGCAGTTCTTC. Protein sequence: CASSLGHGRPNDEQFF. Full variable domain (rest looked up from reference TRBV5-1 and TRBJ2-1): KAGVTQTPRYLIKTRGQQVTLSCSPISGHRSVSWYQQTPGQGLQFLFEYFSETQRNKGNFPGRFSGRQFSNSRSEMNVSTLELGDSALYLCASSLGHGRPNDEQFFGPGTRLTVL.

CDR3 in amino acids: CASSPRRGRGEKLFF. The CDR3 DNA sequence: TGTGCCAGCAGCCCCCGCAGGGGGCGCGGTGAAAAACTGTTTTTT. This chain joins TRBV7-9 and TRBJ1-4; 8 bases align to TRBD1. Unmatched junction bases numbered 9, after V lost 5 bases and J lost 7 bases. The germline V gene has CDR1 SEHNR and CDR2 FQNEAQ (reference sequence). The CDR3 is made up of 15 amino acids. Together with reference TRBV7-9 and TRBJ1-4, the CDR3 gives the full variable domain: DTGVSQNPRHKITKRGQNVTFRCDPISEHNRLYWYRQTLGQGPEFLTYFQNEAQLEKSRLLSDRFSAERPKGSFSTLEIQRTEQGDSAMYLCASSPRRGRGEKLFFGSGTQLSVL.

The genes are TRBV20-1 and TRBJ2-3; D may match TRBD1 or TRBD2 (5 bases each). The CDR3 consists of 15 residues. The V end lost 0 bases, the J end lost 2 bases, and 12 bases lay between the germline ends. From germline, CDR1 is DFQATT and CDR2 SNEGSKA (reference sequence). The CDR3 DNA follows: TGCAGTGCTAGAGAATGGGACCGATCCACAGATACGCAGTATTTT. The encoded protein is CSAREWDRSTDTQYF.

In its sample, this clonotype was seen a few times. The chain carries TRBV5-1 and TRBJ2-5; TRBD2 is a possible D gene (5 bases). The end of the DNA aligns better with TRBJ2-7, so the J call may be wrong. This CDR3 has 13 amino acids. Per the germline V gene, CDR1 is SGHRS and CDR2 is YFSETQ. CDR3 amino acids: CASSSGSCYEQYF. As DNA, the CDR3 is TGCGCCAGCAGCTCGGGGTCATGCTACGAGCAGTACTTC.

The chain is built from TRBV5-1 and TRBJ2-3; a weak D match, TRBD1 (6 bases). V lost 4 bases and J 10 bases, leaving 10 bases between the germline ends. Germline lookup yields CDR1 SGHRS and CDR2 YFSETQ. This CDR3 is built from 11 residues. CDR3 protein: CASSPGQSQYF. The CDR3 bases are TGCGCCAGCAGCCCCGGACAGTCGCAGTATTTT.

This clonotype was found many times. The rearrangement joins TRBV7-2 to TRBJ2-5; D unresolved. Deletions cut 4 bases from V and 4 bases from J, with 10 bases between. Germline V CDR1 and CDR2: SGHTA, FQGNSA. The CDR3 contains 13 residues. The CDR3 bases are TGTGCCAGCAGCTCCCGGGCCTCAGAGACCCAGTACTTC. It translates to CASSSRASETQYF.

This clonotype was observed a few times. This CDR3 reads CASSPRQGASYNEQFF. CDR3 coding DNA: TGTGCCAGCAGCCCCAGACAGGGGGCTTCTTACAATGAGCAGTTCTTC. The chain recombines TRBV7-9 with TRBJ2-1, with 10 bases matching TRBD1. Germline loops: CDR1 SEHNR, CDR2 FQNEAQ (reference sequence). The CDR3 is made up of 16 amino acids. Trimming removed 5 bases from V and 4 bases from J; junction bases left unmatched: 8. The variable domain in full, with the rest retrieved from reference TRBV7-9 and TRBJ2-1, is DTGVSQNPRHKITKRGQNVTFRCDPISEHNRLYWYRQTLGQGPEFLTYFQNEAQLEKSRLLSDRFSAERPKGSFSTLEIQRTEQGDSAMYLCASSPRQGASYNEQFFGPGTRLTVL.

This clonotype was seen a few times. V and J are TRBV29-1 and TRBJ2-5; 8 bases match TRBD2. The CDR3 covers 13 residues. The ends lost 6 bases at V and 5 bases at J; junction bases unmatched: 8. Per the germline V gene, CDR1 is SQVTM and CDR2 is ANQGSEA. This CDR3 reads CSVAGLAAETQYF. Here the CDR3 DNA reads TGCAGCGTCGCCGGACTAGCAGCCGAGACCCAGTACTTC.

This clonotype was detected many times. The CDR3 loop is CASSFSGSIGEQFF. The CDR3 DNA reads as TGTGCCAGCAGCTTTAGCGGGAGTATAGGAGAGCAGTTCTTC. J is TRBJ2-1 and V is TRBV7-2; the match to TRBD2 covers 9 bases. V dropped 3 bases and J dropped 10; count of bases not matched to a gene: 7. This CDR3 region has 14 residues. Germline CDR1 is SGHTA and CDR2 is FQGNSA.

The CDR3 DNA sequence: TGCAGCGTCGGGACTATTCTGTCCTACGAGCAGTACTTC. This codes for CSVGTILSYEQYF. V is TRBV29-1 and J is TRBJ2-7, with 7 bases matching TRBD2. After removal of 6 bases from V and 1 base from J, the junction contained 6 bases not matched to a gene. This CDR3 is 13 amino acids long. In germline, CDR1 is SQVTM, CDR2 ANQGSEA.

This clonotype was recorded a few times. The chain couples TRBV7-2 to TRBJ2-2; D may be TRBD1 or TRBD2 (5 bases each). Looked up from germline, CDR1 is SGHTA and CDR2 is FQGNSA. The CDR3 has 14 amino acids. V lost 5 bases, J lost 7 bases, and 14 bases lay in between. In DNA form, the CDR3 reads TGTGCCAGCAGCCCAGATGGGGGTCGCGGGGAGCTGTTTTTT. This encodes CASSPDGGRGELFF.

This clonotype was counted between two and nine times. The rearrangement joins TRBV20-1 to TRBJ2-1, with 11 nucleotides matching TRBD2. Germline V lookup: CDR1 DFQATT, CDR2 SNEGSKA (reference sequence). This CDR3 is built from 14 residues. Trimming cost V 1 base and J 9 bases; bases outside gene matches: 5. The CDR3 sequence: CSARVGLAGGEQFF. CDR3 sequence (DNA): TGCAGTGCTAGAGTCGGACTAGCGGGCGGTGAGCAGTTCTTC.

This clonotype was counted between two and nine times. The chain recombines TRBV20-1 with TRBJ1-2; tentatively, D is TRBD1 (6 bases). V lost 8 bases and J lost 8, with 18 bases in between. CDR1 and CDR2 from the germline V gene are DFQATT and SNEGSKA (reference sequence). This CDR3 is built from 12 residues. Written as DNA, the CDR3 is TGCAGTCCACGGCCTGGGGGGCCCGGCTACACCTTC. As protein: CSPRPGGPGYTF.

In its sample, this clonotype was seen a few times. This chain joins TRBV6-2 or TRBV6-3 and TRBJ2-5; D perhaps matches TRBD2 (5 bases). The V end lost 5 bases, the J end lost 4 bases, and 20 bases lay between the germline ends. Per germline, CDR1 MNHEY and CDR2 SVGEGT. The length of the CDR3 is 16 residues. CDR3 sequence reads: CASSVYPGILRETQYF. CDR3 DNA sequence: TGTGCCAGCAGTGTCTATCCCGGGATCTTAAGAGAGACCCAGTACTTC.

This clonotype was seen a handful of times. The rearrangement uses TRBV4-3 and TRBJ2-1, with unresolved D. CDR3 length: 16 residues. Trimming removed 1 base at V and 0 bases at J, with 10 bases between. Looked up from germline, CDR1 is LGHNA and CDR2 is YSLEER. The CDR3 loop reads CASSQVSPSSYNEQFF. CDR3 coding DNA: TGCGCCAGCAGCCAAGTCTCCCCCAGCTCCTACAATGAGCAGTTCTTC.

This clonotype was counted at least ten times. The chain has TRBV18 and TRBJ2-4, with TRBD2 as a possible D gene (7 bases). Germline CDR1 is KGHSH and CDR2 is LQKENI. There are 19 residues in the CDR3. V dropped 1 base and J dropped 3 bases, with 22 bases sitting between them. In DNA form, the CDR3 reads TGTGCCAGCTCACCACTTCCCCCGAGGGGGGGGCCAGGCAAAAACATTCAGTACTTC. Its translation: CASSPLPPRGGPGKNIQYF.

This clonotype was found a few times. The rearrangement uses TRBV6-1 and TRBJ2-3; tentatively, D is TRBD1 or TRBD2 (5 bases each). The CDR3 runs 15 residues. Germline CDR1 is MNHNS and CDR2 is SASEGT. The V end lost 2 bases, the J end lost 6 bases, and 15 bases lay between the germline ends. CDR3 loop: CASSEWSQGADTQYF. CDR3 DNA: TGTGCCAGCAGTGAATGGTCCCAGGGAGCCGATACGCAGTATTTT.

The CDR3 loop is CASTGLGRDTGELFF. CDR3 nucleotide sequence: TGTGCCAGCACCGGCCTAGGGCGTGACACCGGGGAGCTGTTTTTT. The chain combines TRBV27 with TRBJ2-2; D remains ambiguous. Germline V gene sequence: CDR1 MNHEY, CDR2 SMNVEV (reference sequence). The CDR3 has 15 residues. V dropped 7 bases and J dropped 3 bases, with 15 bases sitting between them.

This sequence joins TRBV20-1 and TRBJ2-1, with 7 positions matching TRBD2. This CDR3 spans 13 amino acids. Germline CDR1 is DFQATT and CDR2 is SNEGSKA (reference sequence). CDR3 bases: TGCAATGCCAGAAAACGGGAGGTGAATGAGCAGTTCTTC. Amino acids: CNARKREVNEQFF.

This clonotype turned up a few times. V and J are TRBV20-1 and TRBJ1-2; D gene unclear. The germline V gene encodes CDR1 DFQATT and CDR2 SNEGSKA (reference sequence). This CDR3 has 10 amino acids. In DNA form, the CDR3 reads TGCAGAGTCGGGCTCTCCGGCTACACCTTC. The encoded protein is CRVGLSGYTF.

This sequence joins TRBV12-3 or TRBV12-4 and TRBJ1-5; 7 bases map to TRBD1. This CDR3 is 15 amino acids long. The V segment lost 6 bases and the J segment 6 bases; nucleotides outside the gene matches: 11. CDR3 in DNA: TGTGCCAGCAGCCCAGAGGGGGCAGAGGGTCAGCCCCAGCATTTT. Residues: CASSPEGAEGQPQHF.

The chain links TRBV6-2 or TRBV6-3 to TRBJ2-5; D not certain. The CDR3 loop spans 14 amino acids. With 2 bases removed from V and 2 bases from J, the gap between germline ends came to 9 bases. The germline V gene encodes CDR1 MNHEY and CDR2 SVGEGT. The CDR3 protein is CASSYASLQETQYF. The DNA of the CDR3 is TGTGCCAGCAGTTACGCCTCTCTGCAAGAGACCCAGTACTTC.

V is TRBV5-1 and J is TRBJ2-1; TRBD2 matches 8 bases. Germline V lookup: CDR1 SGHRS, CDR2 YFSETQ. This CDR3 comprises 15 residues. V shed 4 bases and J 7 bases; nucleotides not matched to a gene: 10. In nucleotides, the CDR3 is TGCGCCAGCAGCGCGACTAGCGACCTGGTAAATGAGCAGTTCTTC. It yields the protein CASSATSDLVNEQFF. The variable domain in full, completed from reference TRBV5-1 and TRBJ2-1, reads KAGVTQTPRYLIKTRGQQVTLSCSPISGHRSVSWYQQTPGQGLQFLFEYFSETQRNKGNFPGRFSGRQFSNSRSEMNVSTLELGDSALYLCASSATSDLVNEQFFGPGTRLTVL.

Concerning this clonotype: A much larger clone sits a single nucleotide away, making a read error possible. J is TRBJ2-7 and V is TRBV29-1; tentatively, D is TRBD1 (6 bases). The CDR3 has 13 amino acids. The V and J ends lost 4 bases and 6 bases respectively, with 16 bases between them. Germline loops: CDR1 SQVTM, CDR2 ANQGSEA. CDR3 sequence reads: CSVGGTRPCEQYF. The DNA of the CDR3 is TGCAGCGTTGGGGGGACACGACCCTGCGAGCAGTACTTC.

As regards this clonotype: This may be a read error, as it is one base from a much larger clone. This sequence joins TRBV28 and TRBJ2-7; TRBD2 matches at 8 bases. Looked up from germline, CDR1 is MDHEN and CDR2 is SYDVKM. V shed 5 bases, J shed 9 bases, and the junction held 9 bases outside the gene matches. This CDR3 is built from 13 residues. The chain's CDR3 is CASSPREGGGQYF. The CDR3 bases are TGTGCCAGCAGTCCCCGGGAGGGCGGCGGGCAGTACTTC.

This clonotype was counted only a few times. The chain employs TRBV2 and TRBJ2-1, with a possible D match to TRBD2 (6 bases). V dropped 0 bases and J dropped 9 bases, with 21 bases sitting between them. The CDR3 has 17 residues. In germline, CDR1 is SNHLY, CDR2 FYNNEI. CDR3 loop: CASSEALFGELEGEQFF. In DNA form, the CDR3 reads TGTGCCAGCAGTGAAGCGCTTTTCGGCGAGTTGGAGGGTGAGCAGTTCTTC.